These T cell receptor beta chains were read from a single sample in a study of T cells in Graves' hyperthyroidism and ophthalmopathy. TCRdb redid the calling of the multiplex PCR reads with MiXCR, one entry per CDR3 protein. Here the sample spans approximately 500,000 distinct CDR3 sequences, approximately 44% being singletons. Sample: peripheral blood or thyroid tissue (not recorded which). Receptor source: a woman aged 18-29 years with Graves' hyperthyroidism. The CDR3 runs from the conserved cysteine through the conserved F or W.

len | j_gene | v_gene | CDR3aa
14 | TRBJ2-7 | TRBV20-1 | CSASRQDRAYEQYF
14 | TRBJ1-5 | TRBV6-5 | CASFPGERNQPQHF
15 | TRBJ2-5 | TRBV24-1 | CATTSGASSTGTQYF
13 | TRBJ2-2 | TRBV2 | CASSDGSIGELFF
15 | TRBJ1-1 | TRBV7-9 | CASSLGAGDGTEAFF
14 | TRBJ2-4 | TRBV19 | CASSVDKAKNIQYF
15 | TRBJ2-7 | TRBV11-2 | CASSKAGVGWGEQYF
16 | TRBJ2-1 | TRBV4-1 | CASSQASGGSGNEQFF
10 | TRBJ1-6 | TRBV27 | CASRASPLHF
11 | TRBJ2-7 | TRBV20-1 | CSALTNYEQYF
16 | TRBJ2-5 | TRBV24-1 | CATSDFGTGGQETQYF
14 | TRBJ2-5 | TRBV7-9 | CASSLGGTLEPQYF
14 | TRBJ2-7 | TRBV11-1 | CASRGAAGYYEQYF
14 | TRBJ1-5 | TRBV13 | CASSLKVSNQPQHF
15 | TRBJ1-2 | TRBV4-3 | CASSQGQERTYGYTF
14 | TRBJ2-5 | TRBV7-2 | CASTRRAVQETQYF
11 | TRBJ2-1 | TRBV7-2 | CASSSGDEQFF
16 | TRBJ2-6 | TRBV2 | CASSSRTSGGDNVLTF
14 | TRBJ2-7 | TRBV7-2 | CASSFALIGKEQYF
13 | TRBJ2-1 | TRBV19 | CASSLGWHNEQFF
15 | TRBJ1-3 | TRBV6-2/TRBV6-3 | CASSRRDSSGNTIYF
14 | TRBJ1-1 | TRBV19 | CASSIGRGNTEAFF
16 | TRBJ1-2 | TRBV15 | CATSRDGDSGNYGYTF
11 | TRBJ2-7 | TRBV10-3 | CAISVPGELYF
15 | TRBJ2-5 | TRBV12-3/TRBV12-4 | CASSFTGTTSETQYF
13 | TRBJ1-1 | TRBV20-1 | CSARQTGLTEAFF
15 | TRBJ2-7 | TRBV10-3 | CAISDASGMGYEQYF